The clone carrying this T cell receptor (beta chain) was seen a few times. The sample originates from a study of early T cells in non-severe SARS-CoV-2 infection. Study details: Unsorted whole blood bulk RNA was sequenced, with unpaired chains.

Unique molecular identifiers were affixed to single, distinct cDNA molecules. TCRdb fed the 5' RACE reads into MiXCR, producing one record per CDR3 protein. The sample has around 99,000 distinct CDR3 sequences, roughly 15% seen once. Germline CDR1 reads MNHNY; CDR2 reads SVGAGI (reference sequence). The CDR3 has 15 amino acids. V trimming: 5 bases; J trimming: 6 bases; junction bases outside the gene matches: 9. The origin of this receptor is an adult who was a healthcare worker with PCR-confirmed SARS-CoV-2 infection or an uninfected control (not recorded which). The sequencing used whole blood, collected at baseline. The V gene is TRBV6-6, the J gene TRBJ2-2; TRBD2 aligns across 7 bases. CDR3 residues: CASSEPGLSAGELFF. The CDR3 nucleotides are TGTGCCAGCAGTGAGCCGGGACTATCCGCCGGGGAGCTGTTTTTT.